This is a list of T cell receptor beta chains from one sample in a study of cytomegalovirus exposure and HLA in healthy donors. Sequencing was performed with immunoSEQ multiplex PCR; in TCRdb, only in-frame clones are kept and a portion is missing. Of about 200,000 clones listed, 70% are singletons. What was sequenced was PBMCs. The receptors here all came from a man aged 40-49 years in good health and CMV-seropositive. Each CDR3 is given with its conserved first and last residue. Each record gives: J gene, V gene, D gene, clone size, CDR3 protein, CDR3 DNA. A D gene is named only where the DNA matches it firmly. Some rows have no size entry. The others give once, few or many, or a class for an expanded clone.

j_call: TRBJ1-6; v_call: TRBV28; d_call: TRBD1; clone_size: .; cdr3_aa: CASSPLDRDDSPLHF; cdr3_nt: TGTGCCAGCAGTCCCCTCGACAGGGACGATTCACCCCTCCACTTT
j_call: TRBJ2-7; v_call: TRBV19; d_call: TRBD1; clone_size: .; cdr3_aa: CASSGMRGLEQYF; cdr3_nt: TGTGCCAGTAGTGGCATGAGGGGGCTCGAGCAGTACTTC
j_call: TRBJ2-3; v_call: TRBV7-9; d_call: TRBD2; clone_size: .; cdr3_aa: CASSLRLAGYTDTQYF; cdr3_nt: TGTGCCAGCAGCTTAAGACTAGCGGGGTACACAGATACGCAGTATTTT
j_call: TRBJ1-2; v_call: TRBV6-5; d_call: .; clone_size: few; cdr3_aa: CASRTGGPNYGYTF; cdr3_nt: TGTGCCAGCAGGACCGGGGGGCCTAACTATGGCTACACCTTC
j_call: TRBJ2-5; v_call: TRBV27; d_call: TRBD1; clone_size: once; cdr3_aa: CASSLWGQGERQYF; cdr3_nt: TGTGCCAGCAGTTTATGGGGACAGGGGGAAAGGCAGTACTTC
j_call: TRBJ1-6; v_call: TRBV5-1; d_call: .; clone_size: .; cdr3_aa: CASSLVGQGGNSPLHF; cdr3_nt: TGCGCCAGCAGCTTGGTCGGCCAGGGAGGGAATTCACCCCTCCACTTT
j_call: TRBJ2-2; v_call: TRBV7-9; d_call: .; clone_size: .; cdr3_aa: CASSHTLSQGNTGELFF; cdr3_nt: TGTGCCAGCAGCCATACGTTATCACAGGGAAACACCGGGGAGCTGTTTTTT
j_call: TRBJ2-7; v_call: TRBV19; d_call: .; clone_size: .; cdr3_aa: CASSMASSGVEQYF; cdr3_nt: TGTGCCAGTAGTATGGCCTCCTCGGGGGTCGAGCAGTACTTC
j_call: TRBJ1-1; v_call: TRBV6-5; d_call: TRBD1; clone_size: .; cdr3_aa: CASSYRGLEAFF; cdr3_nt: TGTGCCAGCAGTTACAGGGGGCTTGAAGCTTTCTTT
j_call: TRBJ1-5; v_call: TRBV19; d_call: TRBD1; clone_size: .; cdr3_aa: CASSIGTGGPQPQHF; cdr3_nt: TGTGCCAGTAGTATAGGAACAGGGGGCCCTCAGCCCCAGCATTTT
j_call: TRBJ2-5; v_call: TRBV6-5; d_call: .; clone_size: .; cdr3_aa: CASSYSVGIGGAQYF; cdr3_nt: TGTGCCAGCAGTTACTCAGTGGGAATAGGAGGAGCCCAGTACTTC
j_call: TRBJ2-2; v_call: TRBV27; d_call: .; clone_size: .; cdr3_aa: CASSFSGQDYGELFF; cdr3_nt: TGTGCCAGCAGTTTTTCAGGACAGGACTACGGGGAGCTGTTTTTT
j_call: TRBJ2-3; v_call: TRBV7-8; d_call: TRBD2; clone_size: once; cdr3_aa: CASSLRLAGGPSTDTQYF; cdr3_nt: TGTGCCAGCAGCTTACGACTAGCGGGGGGCCCTAGCACAGATACGCAGTATTTT
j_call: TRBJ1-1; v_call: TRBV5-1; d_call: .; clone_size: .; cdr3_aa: CASSPNADRNTEAFF; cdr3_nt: TGCGCCAGCAGCCCAAACGCGGACAGGAACACTGAAGCTTTCTTT
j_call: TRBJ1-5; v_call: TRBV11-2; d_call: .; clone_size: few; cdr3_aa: CASSFSGGSNQPQHF; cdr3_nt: TGTGCCAGCAGCTTCTCGGGGGGTAGCAATCAGCCCCAGCATTTT
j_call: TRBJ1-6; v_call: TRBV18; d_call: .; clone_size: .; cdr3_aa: CASSPSGQSSYNSPLHF; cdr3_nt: TGTGCCAGCTCACCCAGTGGACAGAGCTCCTATAATTCACCCCTCCACTTT
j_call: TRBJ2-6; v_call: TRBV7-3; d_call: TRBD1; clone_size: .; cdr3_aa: CASSRQGPPGANVLTF; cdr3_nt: TGTGCCAGCAGCCGACAGGGCCCACCTGGGGCCAACGTCCTGACTTTC
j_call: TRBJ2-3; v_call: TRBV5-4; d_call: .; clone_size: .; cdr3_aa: CASSFRGTDTQYF; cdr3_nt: TGTGCCAGCAGCTTTCGGGGCACAGATACGCAGTATTTT
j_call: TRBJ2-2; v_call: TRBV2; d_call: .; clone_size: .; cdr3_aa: CASSDRIVAGELFF; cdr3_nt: TGTGCCAGCAGTGACAGGATAGTAGCCGGGGAGCTGTTTTTT
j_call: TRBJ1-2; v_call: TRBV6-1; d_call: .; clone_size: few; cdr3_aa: CASSEALTGRGYTF; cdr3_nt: TGTGCCAGCAGTGAAGCCCTAACAGGCCGCGGCTACACCTTC
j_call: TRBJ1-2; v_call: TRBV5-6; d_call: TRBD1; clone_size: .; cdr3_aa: CASSSWDRNYGYTF; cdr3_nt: TGTGCCAGCAGCTCATGGGACAGGAACTATGGCTACACCTTC
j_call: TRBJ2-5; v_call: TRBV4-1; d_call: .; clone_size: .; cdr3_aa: CASSQIGTPQETQYF; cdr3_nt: TGCGCCAGCAGCCAAATCGGGACACCACAAGAGACCCAGTACTTC
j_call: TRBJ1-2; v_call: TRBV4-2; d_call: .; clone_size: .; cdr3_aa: CASRGGNEGNYGYTF; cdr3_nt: TGTGCCAGCAGAGGGGGAAACGAGGGGAACTATGGCTACACCTTC
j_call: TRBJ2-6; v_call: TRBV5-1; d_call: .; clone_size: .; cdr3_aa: CASSLVGGLLAGANVLTF; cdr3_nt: TGCGCCAGCAGCTTGGTGGGGGGACTTCTCGCTGGGGCCAACGTCCTGACTTTC
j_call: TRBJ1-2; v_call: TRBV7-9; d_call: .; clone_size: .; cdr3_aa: CASSLSLEGRYTF; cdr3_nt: TGTGCCAGCAGCTTATCACTCGAGGGCCGCTACACCTTC
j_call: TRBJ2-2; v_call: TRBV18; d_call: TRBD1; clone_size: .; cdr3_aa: CASSRQGMNTGELFF; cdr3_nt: TGTGCCAGCTCACGACAGGGTATGAACACCGGGGAGCTGTTTTTT
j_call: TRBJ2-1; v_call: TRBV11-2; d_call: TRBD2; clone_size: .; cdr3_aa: CASSLGLAGGPNSYNEQFF; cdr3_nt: TGTGCCAGCAGCTTGGGACTAGCGGGGGGTCCAAACTCCTACAATGAGCAGTTCTTC
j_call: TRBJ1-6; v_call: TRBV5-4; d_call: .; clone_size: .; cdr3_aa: CASSSQGIPYSPLHF; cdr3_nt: TGTGCCAGCAGCTCCCAGGGGATCCCCTATTCACCCCTCCACTTT
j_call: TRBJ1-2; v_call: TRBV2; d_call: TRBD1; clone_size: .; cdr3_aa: CASSGSYGQAAYYGYTF; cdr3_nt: TGTGCCAGCAGTGGGTCCTACGGACAGGCTGCTTACTATGGCTACACCTTC
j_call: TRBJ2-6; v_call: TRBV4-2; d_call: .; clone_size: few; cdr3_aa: CASSQDTGANVLTF; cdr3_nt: TGTGCCAGCAGCCAAGATACTGGGGCCAACGTCCTGACTTTC
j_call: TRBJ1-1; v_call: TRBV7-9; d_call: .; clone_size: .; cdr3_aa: CASTPLRGGTEAFF; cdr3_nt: TGTGCCAGCACCCCTCTTAGGGGGGGCACTGAAGCTTTCTTT
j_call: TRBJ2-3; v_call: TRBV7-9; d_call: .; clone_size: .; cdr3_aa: CASSSQAADTQYF; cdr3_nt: TGTGCCAGCAGCTCCCAGGCCGCGGATACGCAGTATTTT